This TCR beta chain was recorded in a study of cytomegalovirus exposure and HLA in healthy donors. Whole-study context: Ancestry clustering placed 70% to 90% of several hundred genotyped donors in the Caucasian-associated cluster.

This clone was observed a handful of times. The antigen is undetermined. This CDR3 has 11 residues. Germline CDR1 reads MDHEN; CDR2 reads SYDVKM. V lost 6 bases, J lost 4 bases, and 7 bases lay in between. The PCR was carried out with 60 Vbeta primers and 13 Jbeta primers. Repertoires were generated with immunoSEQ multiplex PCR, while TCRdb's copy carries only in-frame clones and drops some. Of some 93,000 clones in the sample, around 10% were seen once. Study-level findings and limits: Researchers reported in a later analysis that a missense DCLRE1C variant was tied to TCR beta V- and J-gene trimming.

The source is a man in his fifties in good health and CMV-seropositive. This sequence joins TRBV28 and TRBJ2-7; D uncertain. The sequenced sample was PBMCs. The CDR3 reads CASRAVYEQYF. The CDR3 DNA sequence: TGTGCCAGCAGAGCCGTTTACGAGCAGTACTTC.